This TCR beta chain appears in the sequencing data of a study of blood T cell repertoires in COVID-19. The CDR3 totals 16 residues. V lost 4 bases and J lost 2; bases outside the gene matches: 7. Germline V gene lookup returns CDR1 SNHLY and CDR2 FYNNEI. Clones were read by immunoSEQ multiplex PCR, and TCRdb kept only the in-frame ones, dropping some. The profile shows 90,000 or so clones, roughly nine tenths of them singletons. This receptor was taken from a human donor with active COVID-19. The donor label of this sample is uncertain. Sequenced material: peripheral blood. V and J are TRBV2 and TRBJ1-5; the match to TRBD1 covers 8 bases. The CDR3: CASSGQGRGGNQPQHF. Written as DNA, the CDR3 is TGTGCCAGCAGTGGACAGGGGCGAGGGGGCAATCAGCCCCAGCATTTT. Complete variable domain (other parts from reference TRBV2 and TRBJ1-5): EPEVTQTPSHQVTQMGQEVILRCVPISNHLYFYWYRQILGQKVEFLVSFYNNEISEKSEIFDDQFSVERPDGSNFTLKIRSTKLEDSAMYFCASSGQGRGGNQPQHFGDGTRLSIL.